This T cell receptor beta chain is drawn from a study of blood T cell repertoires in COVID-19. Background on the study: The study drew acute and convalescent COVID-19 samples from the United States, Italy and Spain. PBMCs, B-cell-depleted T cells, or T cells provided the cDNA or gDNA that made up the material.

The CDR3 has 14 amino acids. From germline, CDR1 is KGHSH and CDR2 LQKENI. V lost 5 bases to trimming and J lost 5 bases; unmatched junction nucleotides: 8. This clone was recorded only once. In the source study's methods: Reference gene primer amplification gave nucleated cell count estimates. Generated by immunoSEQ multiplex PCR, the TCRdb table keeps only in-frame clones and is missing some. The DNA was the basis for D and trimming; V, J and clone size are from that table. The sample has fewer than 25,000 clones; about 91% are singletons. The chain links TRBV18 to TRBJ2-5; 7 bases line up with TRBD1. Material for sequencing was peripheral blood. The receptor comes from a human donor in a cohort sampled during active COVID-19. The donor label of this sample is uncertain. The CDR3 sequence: CASSSNRGQETQYF. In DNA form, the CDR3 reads TGTGCCAGCTCATCGAACAGGGGTCAGGAGACCCAGTACTTC.